This T cell receptor (beta chain) was captured in a study of regulatory T cells in long-lasting Graves disease. This clonotype was seen repeatedly, ten times or more. V lost 3 bases and J lost 0; bases outside the gene matches: 2. The CDR3 has 16 residues. The germline CDR1 and CDR2 sequences are SGHAT and FQNNGV. Noted time point: newly diagnosed GD, antithyroid drugs for less than 3 months. The TCR library was made from RNA that had been extracted from PBMCs in TRIzol. Arm-PCR of CDR3 regions with iRepertoire HTBI primers generated TCR beta libraries. TCRdb reprocessed the multiplex PCR reads via MiXCR and lists one record per CDR3 protein. The sample has 520,000 or so distinct CDR3 sequences, around 12% seen once. The same sample was also used in a study of T cells in Graves' hyperthyroidism and ophthalmopathy. That investigation notes: Ophthalmopathy could be told apart from stable hyperthyroidism with a 13 V-J model.

This TCR derives from a woman in her 30s with Graves disease. Material: peripheral blood mononuclear cells (PBMCs), obtained at new diagnosis, from a patient treated with antithyroid drugs. The rearrangement joins TRBV11-2 to TRBJ1-1; 12 bases are a match to TRBD1. The CDR3: CASSFGTGGLNTEAFF. DNA for the CDR3: TGTGCCAGCAGCTTCGGGACAGGGGGCCTGAACACTGAAGCTTTCTTT.